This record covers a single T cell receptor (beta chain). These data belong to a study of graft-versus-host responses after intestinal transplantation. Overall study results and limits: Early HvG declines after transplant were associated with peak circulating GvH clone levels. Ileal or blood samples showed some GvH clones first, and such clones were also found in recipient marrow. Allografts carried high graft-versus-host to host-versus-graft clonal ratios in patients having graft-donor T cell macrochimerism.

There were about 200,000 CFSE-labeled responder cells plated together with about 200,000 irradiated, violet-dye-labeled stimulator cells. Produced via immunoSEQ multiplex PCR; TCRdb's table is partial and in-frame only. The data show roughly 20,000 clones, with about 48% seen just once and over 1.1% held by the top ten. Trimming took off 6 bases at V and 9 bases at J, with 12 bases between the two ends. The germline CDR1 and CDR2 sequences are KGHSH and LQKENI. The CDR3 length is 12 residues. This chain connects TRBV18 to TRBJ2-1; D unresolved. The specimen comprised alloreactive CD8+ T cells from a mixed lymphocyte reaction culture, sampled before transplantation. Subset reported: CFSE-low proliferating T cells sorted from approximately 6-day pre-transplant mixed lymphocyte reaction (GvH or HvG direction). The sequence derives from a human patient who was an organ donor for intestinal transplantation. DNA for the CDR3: TGTGCCAGCTCCCCGAGAGGCCGTGAGCAGTTCTTC. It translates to CASSPRGREQFF. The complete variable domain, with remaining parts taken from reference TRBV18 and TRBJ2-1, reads NAGVMQNPRHLVRRRGQEARLRCSPMKGHSHVYWYRQLPEEGLKFMVYLQKENIIDESGMPKERFSAEFPKEGPSILRIQQVVRGDSAAYFCASSPRGREQFFGPGTRLTVL.